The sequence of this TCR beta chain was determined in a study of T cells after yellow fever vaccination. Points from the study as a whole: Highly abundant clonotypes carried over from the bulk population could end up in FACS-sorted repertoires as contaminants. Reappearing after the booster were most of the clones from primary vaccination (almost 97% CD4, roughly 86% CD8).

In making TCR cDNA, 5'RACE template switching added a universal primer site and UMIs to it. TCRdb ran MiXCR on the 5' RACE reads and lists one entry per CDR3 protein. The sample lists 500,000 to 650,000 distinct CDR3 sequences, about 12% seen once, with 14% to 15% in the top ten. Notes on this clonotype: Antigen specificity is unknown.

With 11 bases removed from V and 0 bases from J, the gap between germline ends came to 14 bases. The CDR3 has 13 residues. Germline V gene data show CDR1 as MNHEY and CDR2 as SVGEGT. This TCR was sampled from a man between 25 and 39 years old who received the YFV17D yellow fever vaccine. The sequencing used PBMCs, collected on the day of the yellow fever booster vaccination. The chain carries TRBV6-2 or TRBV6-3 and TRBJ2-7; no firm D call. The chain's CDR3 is CASAQENSYEQYF. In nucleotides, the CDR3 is TGTGCCTCGGCTCAAGAGAACTCCTACGAGCAGTACTTC.